One and the same sample provided the 30 T cell receptor beta chains below, sequenced in a study of control samples from healthy donors and cancer patients. Measured with immunoSEQ multiplex PCR; TCRdb has only the in-frame clones, and not every one. The data show 100,000 to 120,000 clones, 83% seen once. The specimen was blood. The receptors derive from a woman aged 45-65 years in good health.

This chain joins TRBV5-6 and TRBJ2-1; tentatively, D is TRBD1 (5 bases). Germline loops: CDR1 SGHDT, CDR2 YYEEEE. Between the trimmed V and J ends, which lost 4 bases and 7 bases, there was a span of 9 bases. CDR3 length: 12 residues. The CDR3 loop reads CASSPTDNEQFF. CDR3 nucleotide sequence: TGTGCCAGCAGCCCGACAGATAATGAGCAGTTCTTC.

The chain recombines TRBV6-2 or TRBV6-3 with TRBJ2-1, with D tentatively TRBD1 or TRBD2 (5 bases each). The V and J ends lost 2 bases and 2 bases respectively, with 7 bases between them. The CDR3 loop spans 14 amino acids. CDR1 is MNHEY, CDR2 SVGEGT, per germline. CDR3 sequence reads: CASSYRGAYNEQFF. The CDR3 nucleotides are TGTGCCAGCAGTTACAGAGGGGCCTACAATGAGCAGTTCTTC.

This clone was detected once. The chain is built from TRBV6-5 and TRBJ1-3, with 8 bases aligning to TRBD1. Germline loops: CDR1 MNHEY, CDR2 SVGAGI. This CDR3 has 14 amino acids. After removal of 8 bases from V and 0 bases from J, the junction contained 3 bases not matched to a gene. CDR3 sequence: CASGDRSSGNTIYF. CDR3 in DNA: TGTGCCAGCGGGGACAGGAGCTCTGGAAACACCATATATTTT.

The chain couples TRBV29-1 to TRBJ2-7; D may be TRBD2 (7 bases). V shed 0 bases and J shed 9 bases, with 18 bases lying between them. The CDR3 spans 14 residues. In germline, CDR1 is SQVTM, CDR2 ANQGSEA. The CDR3 DNA sequence: TGCAGCGTTGAAGAGGGGAGGGGGATACGAGGGCAGTACTTC. Its protein is CSVEEGRGIRGQYF.

This chain uses TRBV19 with TRBJ1-1; 8 bases line up with TRBD1. The CDR3 is 15 residues long. Germline CDR1 is LNHDA and CDR2 is SQIVND (reference sequence). The V segment lost 5 bases and the J segment 1 base; nucleotides outside the gene matches: 6. The chain's CDR3 is CASSPGTGQNTEAFF. CDR3 in DNA: TGTGCCAGTAGTCCCGGGACAGGCCAGAACACTGAAGCTTTCTTT.

V usage is TRBV4-3 and J usage is TRBJ1-4; tentatively, D is TRBD1 (5 bases). CDR1 LGHNA and CDR2 YSLEER come from the germline V gene. Trimming left V 3 bases short and J 8 bases short, with 16 bases between. CDR3 length equals 15 residues. The CDR3 spells CASSQVRDVSEKLFF. In DNA, the CDR3 is TGCGCCAGCAGCCAGGTCCGGGACGTTAGCGAAAAACTGTTTTTT.

The rearrangement links TRBV7-2 to TRBJ1-2, with D possibly matching TRBD1 (5 bases). V lost 5 bases and J lost 0, with 16 bases in between. This CDR3 contains 16 residues. From germline, CDR1 is SGHTA and CDR2 FQGNSA. This CDR3 reads CASSQNMGGANYGYTF. The CDR3 coding sequence is TGTGCCAGCAGCCAAAACATGGGGGGAGCTAACTATGGCTACACCTTC.

Only a few counts were recorded for this clone. This chain connects TRBV2 to TRBJ2-5; D may be TRBD1 (6 bases). The V gene's germline CDR1 is SNHLY and CDR2 FYNNEI. This CDR3 is 15 amino acids long. With 6 bases removed from V and 1 base from J, the gap between germline ends came to 15 bases. CDR3 sequence: CASRQQGRGQETQYF. The CDR3 region has the DNA TGTGCCAGCAGGCAACAGGGTAGGGGCCAAGAGACCCAGTACTTC. The variable domain in full, completed from reference TRBV2 and TRBJ2-5, reads EPEVTQTPSHQVTQMGQEVILRCVPISNHLYFYWYRQILGQKVEFLVSFYNNEISEKSEIFDDQFSVERPDGSNFTLKIRSTKLEDSAMYFCASRQQGRGQETQYFGPGTRLLVL.

The chain uses TRBV2 and TRBJ1-3; 10 bases are a match to TRBD1. The CDR3 is 16 residues long. Unmatched junction bases numbered 11, after V lost 5 bases and J lost 7 bases. Germline values: CDR1 SNHLY, CDR2 FYNNEI. As DNA, the CDR3 is TGTGCCAGCAGTCCAGTCCGACAGGGGGCGCGGAACACCATATATTTT. Residues: CASSPVRQGARNTIYF. Supplemented by reference TRBV2 and TRBJ1-3, the full variable domain reads EPEVTQTPSHQVTQMGQEVILRCVPISNHLYFYWYRQILGQKVEFLVSFYNNEISEKSEIFDDQFSVERPDGSNFTLKIRSTKLEDSAMYFCASSPVRQGARNTIYFGEGSWLTVV.

The chain is built from TRBV28 and TRBJ1-2; D is undetermined. This CDR3 is built from 12 residues. CDR1 is MDHEN and CDR2 is SYDVKM in the germline V gene. Trimming pared 5 bases from V and 8 bases from J, leaving 12 bases between. The CDR3 reads CASSTPTEGYTF. The CDR3 region has the DNA TGTGCCAGCAGTACTCCGACGGAGGGCTACACCTTC.

The CDR3 sequence: CASGPRRPDQPQHF. The DNA of the CDR3 is TGTGCTAGTGGCCCCAGGCGGCCGGATCAGCCCCAGCATTTT. V gene TRBV12-5 combines with J gene TRBJ1-5; D remains unclear. Germline CDR1 reads LGHNT; CDR2 reads FRNRAP. Trimming took off 6 bases at V and 5 bases at J, with 14 bases between the two ends. There are 14 residues in the CDR3. Variable domain in full (rest from reference TRBV12-5 and TRBJ1-5): DARVTQTPRHKVTEMGQEVTMRCQPILGHNTVFWYRQTMMQGLELLAYFRNRAPLDDSGMPKDRFSAEMPDATLATLKIQPSEPRDSAVYFCASGPRRPDQPQHFGDGTRLSIL.

This clone was counted a few times. V is TRBV5-5 and J is TRBJ1-5; TRBD1 might be the D (5 bases). The V gene lost 0 bases and the J gene lost 6 bases, with 10 bases spanning the gap. The CDR3 totals 14 residues. Germline CDR1 reads SGHKS; CDR2 reads YYEKEE (reference sequence). CDR3: CASSLGQRLQPQHF. In DNA, the CDR3 is TGTGCCAGCAGCTTGGGACAGCGTCTTCAGCCCCAGCATTTT.

V and J are TRBV5-8 and TRBJ1-2, with 7 bases that match TRBD1. This CDR3 has 14 residues. Germline V gives CDR1 SGHTS, CDR2 YDEGEE. Trimming removed 0 bases from V and 4 bases from J; junction bases left unmatched: 3. CDR3 residues: CASSLGQGIYGYTF. The CDR3 DNA sequence: TGTGCCAGCAGCTTGGGACAGGGTATCTATGGCTACACCTTC.

V gene TRBV7-8 combines with J gene TRBJ2-2; no clear D gene. The CDR3 runs 15 residues. The V end lost 0 bases, the J end lost 3 bases, and 8 bases lay between the germline ends. Germline V gene data show CDR1 as SGHVS and CDR2 as FQNEAQ. For the CDR3, the DNA is TGTGCCAGCAGCTTAGCGTTAGGGTACACCGGGGAGCTGTTTTTT. Its protein product is CASSLALGYTGELFF.

This chain connects TRBV28 to TRBJ1-1, with 9 bases lining up with TRBD1. From germline, CDR1 is MDHEN and CDR2 SYDVKM. After removal of 7 bases from V and 1 base from J, the junction contained 7 bases not matched to a gene. The length of the CDR3 is 15 residues. CDR3 sequence: CASNKPGQGNTEAFF. The CDR3 DNA follows: TGTGCCAGCAATAAGCCGGGACAGGGGAACACTGAAGCTTTCTTT.

This clone was counted ten times or more. The chain links TRBV30 to TRBJ1-5; D possibly corresponds to TRBD1 (5 bases). The germline V gene has CDR1 GTSNPN and CDR2 SVGIG (reference sequence). The CDR3 length is 17 residues. V was cut by 3 bases and J by 4 bases, with 22 bases left in between. As DNA, the CDR3 is TGTGCCTGGAGCCTCGGAGGGGCGGCCGGTTTTAATCAGCCCCAGCATTTT. Translated: CAWSLGGAAGFNQPQHF.

The chain recombines TRBV6-1 with TRBJ1-2; 8 bases agree with TRBD1. Germline V gene data show CDR1 as MNHNS and CDR2 as SASEGT. The CDR3 has 14 amino acids. The V and J ends lost 2 bases and 8 bases, in that order; junction bases with no gene match: 7. DNA of the CDR3: TGTGCCAGCAGTGAACCGGACAGGGTAGAAGGCTACACCTTC. Amino acids: CASSEPDRVEGYTF.

The rearrangement links TRBV4-1 to TRBJ2-3; D may be TRBD2 (6 bases). Germline V gene data show CDR1 as MGHRA and CDR2 as YSYEKL. With 1 base removed from V and 0 bases from J, the gap between germline ends came to 11 bases. The CDR3 is made up of 16 amino acids. The CDR3 DNA follows: TGCGCCAGCAGCCAAGCTGAAGCGGGCAGCACAGATACGCAGTATTTT. It specifies CASSQAEAGSTDTQYF.

This sequence joins TRBV9 and TRBJ2-1, with 7 positions matching TRBD2. CDR1 and CDR2 from the germline V gene are SGDLS and YYNGEE. The CDR3 spans 15 residues. After removal of 2 bases from V and 3 bases from J, the junction contained 5 bases not matched to a gene. The DNA for the CDR3 is TGTGCCAGCAGCGTCCTAGCGGATTACTACAATGAGCAGTTCTTC. Its translation is CASSVLADYYNEQFF.

This chain uses TRBV7-2 with TRBJ1-1, with TRBD1 as a possible D gene (5 bases). Germline V gene sequence: CDR1 SGHTA, CDR2 FQGNSA. The CDR3 totals 13 residues. V lost 2 bases to trimming and J lost 11 bases, with 15 bases between them. CDR3 sequence reads: CASSLQATEGAFF. CDR3 nucleotides: TGTGCCAGCAGCTTACAGGCCACCGAGGGGGCTTTCTTT. The variable domain in full, with the rest retrieved from reference TRBV7-2 and TRBJ1-1, is GAGVSQSPSNKVTEKGKDVELRCDPISGHTALYWYRQSLGQGLEFLIYFQGNSAPDKSGLPSDRFSAERTGGSVSTLTIQRTQQEDSAVYLCASSLQATEGAFFGQGTRLTVV.

This chain uses TRBV4-2 with TRBJ2-1; a weak D match, TRBD2 (5 bases). The germline CDR1 and CDR2 sequences are LGHNA and YNFKEQ. V was clipped by 2 bases and J by 6 bases, with 11 bases between them. The CDR3 runs to 14 residues. Written as DNA, the CDR3 is TGTGCCAGCAGCCAATCGGGAATCTTCAATGAGCAGTTCTTC. Its protein product is CASSQSGIFNEQFF.

The CDR3 region is CASSPTTGGYEQYF. DNA for the CDR3: TGTGCCAGCAGCCCCACGACAGGGGGCTACGAGCAGTACTTC. The chain employs TRBV7-2 and TRBJ2-7; 9 nucleotides align to TRBD1. Germline V lookup: CDR1 SGHTA, CDR2 FQGNSA. J lost 3 bases, V lost 5 bases, and 5 bases had no gene match. The CDR3 consists of 14 residues.

A few counts support this clone. This chain links TRBV5-1 with TRBJ2-1; D unclear. Germline CDR1 reads SGHRS; CDR2 reads YFSETQ. Trimming shortened V by 5 bases and J by 3 bases, and 12 bases separated the two germline ends. CDR3 length: 14 amino acids. CDR3 sequence: CASSQAGDYNEQFF. In DNA form, the CDR3 reads TGCGCCAGCAGTCAGGCTGGGGACTACAATGAGCAGTTCTTC.

J is TRBJ2-4 and V is TRBV4-1; no definite D call. The CDR3 contains 13 residues. V lost 0 bases to trimming and J lost 9 bases, with 9 bases between them. Germline loops: CDR1 MGHRA, CDR2 YSYEKL. Here the CDR3 DNA reads TGCGCCAGCAGCCAAGATCCGCAAGCCATTCAGTACTTC. It specifies CASSQDPQAIQYF.

V is TRBV19 and J is TRBJ1-1, with D perhaps matching TRBD1 (6 bases). Germline V CDR1 and CDR2: LNHDA, SQIVND (reference sequence). There are 14 residues in the CDR3. Trimming removed 2 bases from V and 5 bases from J, with 12 bases in between. The CDR3, as DNA: TGTGCCAGTAGTATAACGTGGGGGCTGACTGAAGCTTTCTTT. The encoded protein is CASSITWGLTEAFF. The full variable domain, in which reference TRBV19 and TRBJ1-1 provide the parts outside the CDR3, is DGGITQSPKYLFRKEGQNVTLSCEQNLNHDAMYWYRQDPGQGLRLIYYSQIVNDFQKGDIAEGYSVSREKKESFPLTVTSAQKNPTAFYLCASSITWGLTEAFFGQGTRLTVV.

In regard to this clone: Germline and junction disagree at one end, which may indicate a read error. This chain joins TRBV7-7 and TRBJ2-2; D is possibly TRBD1 (6 bases). CDR3 length: 13 amino acids. Germline-derived CDR1 and CDR2 are SSHAT and FNYEAQ (reference sequence). The DNA of the CDR3 is TGTGCTAGCAGCCAGGGGTATACCGGGGAGCTGTTTTTT. Translating gives CASSQGYTGELFF. Full variable domain (rest looked up from reference TRBV7-7 and TRBJ2-2): GAGVSQSPRYKVTKRGQDVTLRCDPISSHATLYWYQQALGQGPEFLTYFNYEAQPDKSGLPSDRFSAERPEGSISTLTIQRTEQRDSAMYRCASSQGYTGELFFGEGSRLTVL.

The genes are TRBV29-1 and TRBJ2-7; D unclear. Germline assignment: CDR1 SQVTM and CDR2 ANQGSEA. There are 12 residues in the CDR3. Trimming removed 6 bases from V and 4 bases from J, with 13 bases in between. The CDR3 DNA reads as TGCAGCGTAGCACCCACCTATTACGAGCAGTACTTC. Protein: CSVAPTYYEQYF.

The rearrangement uses TRBV19 and TRBJ1-1, with TRBD1 matching over 7 bases. CDR1 is LNHDA and CDR2 is SQIVND in the germline V gene (reference sequence). This CDR3 comprises 14 residues. Trimming took 4 bases from V and 4 from J; bases not matched to a gene: 6. Here the CDR3 reads CASSTDRAFTEAFF. CDR3 nucleotides: TGTGCCAGTAGTACCGACAGGGCCTTCACTGAAGCTTTCTTT.

V and J are TRBV10-3 and TRBJ2-3; TRBD2 is a possible D gene (6 bases). V lost 4 bases to trimming and J lost 2 bases, with 13 bases between them. The CDR3 is 15 amino acids. Per the germline V gene, CDR1 is ENHRY and CDR2 is SYGVKD. CDR3 sequence: CAISAGRMFTDTQYF. The CDR3 DNA sequence: TGTGCCATCAGTGCCGGGAGAATGTTCACAGATACGCAGTATTTT.

The chain carries TRBV9 and TRBJ1-3; D is possibly TRBD1 (5 bases). Trimming shortened V by 0 bases and J by 2 bases, and 9 bases separated the two germline ends. Germline V gene lookup returns CDR1 SGDLS and CDR2 YYNGEE. CDR3 length: 15 amino acids. CDR3 nucleotide sequence: TGTGCCAGCAGCGTAGCGGAAGGGGCTGGAAACACCATATATTTT. Its translation: CASSVAEGAGNTIYF.